This T cell receptor beta chain was recovered during a study of T cell responses to AZD1222 COVID-19 vaccine. V shed 6 bases and J shed 3 bases, with 7 bases lying between them. This CDR3 has 12 residues. This table comes from immunoSEQ multiplex PCR, and its TCRdb copy is limited to in-frame clones, with some not included. Here the sample spans around 53,000 clones, just over 85% being singletons. Notes on the study in general: With dominance at 160-218 and 743-854, vaccine-associated CD4 TCRs spanned spike.

On this clone itself: Its antigen is undetermined.

The clonotype originates from an adult who received the AZD1222 COVID-19 vaccine. The specimen was peripheral blood, collected 28 days after the second AZD1222 dose. The chain is built from TRBV12-3 or TRBV12-4 and TRBJ2-3; D may be TRBD1 or TRBD2 (5 bases each). The CDR3 is CASRWGTDTQYF. In DNA, the CDR3 is TGTGCCAGCAGGTGGGGGACAGATACGCAGTATTTT.